This T cell receptor (beta chain) was observed in a study of beta chain features in type 1 diabetes. Study summary: Sorted cell examination encompassed over 90 million cells across all samples. Findings and caveats of the study: A pattern of fewer insertions and more deletions at VDJ junctions was seen in type 1 diabetes patients. A moderate, significant TCRB CDR3 shortening appeared in type 1 diabetes across four CD4+ subsets.

Worth noting for this clone: Its target is not known.

Germline V gives CDR1 MDHEN, CDR2 SYDVKM. CDR3 length: 12 residues. Trimming pared 3 bases from V and 5 bases from J, leaving 7 bases between. Sequencing targeted expressed TCRB transcripts, as all isolated RNA had been reverse transcribed. Sequencing used immunoSEQ multiplex PCR; TCRdb keeps in-frame clones, though not all of them. The table records about 190,000 clones, around 7.9% of them present only once. The gene calls are TRBV28 and TRBJ1-2, with no clear D. This receptor was taken from a man younger than 30 with type 1 diabetes. The specimen was central memory CD4+ T cells from blood. Written as DNA, the CDR3 is TGTGCCAGCAGTTTGCGGAATTATGGCTACACCTTC. It codes for CASSLRNYGYTF.